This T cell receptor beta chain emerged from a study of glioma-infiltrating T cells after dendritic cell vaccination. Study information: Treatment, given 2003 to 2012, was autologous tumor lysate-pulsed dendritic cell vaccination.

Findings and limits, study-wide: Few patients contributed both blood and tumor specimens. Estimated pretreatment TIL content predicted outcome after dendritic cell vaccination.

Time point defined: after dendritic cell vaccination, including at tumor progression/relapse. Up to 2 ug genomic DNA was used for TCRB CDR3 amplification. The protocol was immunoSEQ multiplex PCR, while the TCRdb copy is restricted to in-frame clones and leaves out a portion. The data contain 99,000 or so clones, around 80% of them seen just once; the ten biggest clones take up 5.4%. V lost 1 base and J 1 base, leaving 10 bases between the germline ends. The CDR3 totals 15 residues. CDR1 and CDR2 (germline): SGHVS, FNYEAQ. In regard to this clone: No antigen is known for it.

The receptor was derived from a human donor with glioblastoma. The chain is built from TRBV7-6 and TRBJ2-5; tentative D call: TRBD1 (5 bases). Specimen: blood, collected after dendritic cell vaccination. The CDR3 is CASSLVGEGQETQYF. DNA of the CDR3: TGTGCCAGCAGCTTAGTAGGGGAAGGCCAAGAGACCCAGTACTTC.